A single sample gave rise to the 30 T cell receptor beta chains below, sequenced in a study of blood T cell repertoires in COVID-19. The protocol was immunoSEQ multiplex PCR, while the TCRdb copy is restricted to in-frame clones and leaves out a portion. The table lists fewer than 200,000 clones, around four fifths of them singletons, with roughly a fifth in the top ten. The sequenced material came from peripheral blood. Source of these receptors: a woman aged 70-85 years who had recovered from COVID-19.

The chain links TRBV9 to TRBJ2-1; 7 bases fit TRBD2. The V gene's germline CDR1 is SGDLS and CDR2 YYNGEE. The V gene end was trimmed by 0 bases and the J gene end by 12 bases; junction bases not matched to a gene: 3. The CDR3 runs 12 residues. As DNA, the CDR3 is TGTGCCAGCAGCGTAGTTGGCGGGAGGCAGTTCTTC. This sequence encodes CASSVVGGRQFF.

The chain employs TRBV27 and TRBJ1-2, with a tentative D call TRBD1 (6 bases). Trimming removed 3 bases from V and 2 bases from J, with 10 bases in between. The CDR3 contains 14 residues. CDR1 is MNHEY, CDR2 SMNVEV, per germline (reference sequence). The CDR3 here is CASSLTGANYGYTF. CDR3 sequence (DNA): TGTGCCAGCAGTTTGACAGGCGCAAACTATGGCTACACCTTC.

The rearrangement links TRBV11-3 to TRBJ2-7; perhaps TRBD1 as D (5 bases). This CDR3 has 14 amino acids. The germline V and J ends were trimmed by 3 bases and 0 bases, with 9 bases remaining between them. CDR1 is SGHNT, CDR2 YENEEA, per germline. CDR3 bases: TGTGCCAGCAGCTTTGGGGCCAGCTCCTACGAGCAGTACTTC. This translates into CASSFGASSYEQYF.

The chain has TRBV2 and TRBJ2-6; unclear D gene. Between the trimmed V and J ends, which lost 3 bases and 4 bases, there was a span of 10 bases. The CDR3 is 15 residues long. Germline CDR1 is SNHLY and CDR2 is FYNNEI. As DNA, the CDR3 is TGTGCCAGCAGTGACCAGCGTCGGGGGGCCAACGTCCTGACTTTC. The encoded protein is CASSDQRRGANVLTF.

The CDR3 coding sequence is TGTGCCAGTAGTAAAGGGGTTTCTGAAGCTTTCTTT. Translation gives CASSKGVSEAFF. V and J are TRBV19 and TRBJ1-1; D may be TRBD1 (5 bases). Germline CDR1 and CDR2: LNHDA and SQIVND (reference sequence). The V and J ends lost 4 bases and 6 bases respectively, with 9 bases between them. The CDR3 runs 12 residues.

The V and J genes are TRBV5-1 and TRBJ2-2, with 8 bases aligning to TRBD1. Trimming took 0 bases from V and 7 from J; bases not matched to a gene: 11. The CDR3 consists of 17 residues. Looked up from germline, CDR1 is SGHRS and CDR2 is YFSETQ. The CDR3 nucleotides read TGCGCCAGCAGCTTGGCCGGTCAGGGGGCGCGCGGCGGGGAGCTGTTTTTT. Translated: CASSLAGQGARGGELFF. The full variable domain, completed using reference TRBV5-1 and TRBJ2-2, is KAGVTQTPRYLIKTRGQQVTLSCSPISGHRSVSWYQQTPGQGLQFLFEYFSETQRNKGNFPGRFSGRQFSNSRSEMNVSTLELGDSALYLCASSLAGQGARGGELFFGEGSRLTVL.

The chain couples TRBV5-5 to TRBJ2-7; 11 bases map to TRBD1. The CDR3 extends over 15 amino acids. V was clipped by 1 base and J by 3 bases; unmatched bases: 3. Germline assignment: CDR1 SGHKS and CDR2 YYEKEE (reference sequence). CDR3 nucleotide sequence: TGTGCCAGCAGCTTGTATGGGACAGGGGGCTACGAGCAGTACTTC. Protein: CASSLYGTGGYEQYF.

V usage is TRBV5-8 and J usage is TRBJ1-5; 7 nucleotides line up with TRBD1. The germline gives CDR1 SGHTS, CDR2 YDEGEE. CDR3 length equals 15 residues. V was clipped by 0 bases and J by 4 bases; unmatched bases: 4. The CDR3 here is CASSLGDRPNQPQHF. Written as DNA, the CDR3 is TGTGCCAGCAGCTTGGGGGACAGACCGAATCAGCCCCAGCATTTT.

V and J are TRBV6-5 and TRBJ2-7; TRBD2 matches 8 bases. Per the germline V gene, CDR1 is MNHEY and CDR2 is SVGAGI. This CDR3 is 13 amino acids long. Trimming removed 6 bases from V and 0 bases from J; junction bases left unmatched: 1. The CDR3 loop is CASRLAVSYEQYF. The DNA for the CDR3 is TGTGCCAGCAGACTAGCGGTCTCCTACGAGCAGTACTTC.

This clone was picked up a small number of times. The chain is built from TRBV6-1 and TRBJ1-6, with 8 bases lining up with TRBD1. With 3 bases clipped from V and 9 bases from J, the junction kept 7 bases outside the gene matches. Per germline, CDR1 MNHNS and CDR2 SASEGT. CDR3 length: 15 amino acids. CDR3 nucleotides: TGTGCCAGCAGTGACAGGGGGCGGTTTGGTTCACCCCTCCACTTT. Translating it yields CASSDRGRFGSPLHF.

This clone was observed once. This sequence joins TRBV21-1 and TRBJ2-5; TRBD2 is the table's D call, not checked against the DNA. TRBV21-1 is annotated as a pseudogene. CDR3 length: 15 residues. This CDR3 reads CATLAGGRTQETQYF. In nucleotides, the CDR3 is TGTGCCACATTAGCGGGGGGCCGCACTCAAGAGACCCAGTACTTC.

This clone was counted a single time. The chain links TRBV15 to TRBJ2-3; 7 positions match TRBD1. The J segment lost 9 bases and the V segment lost 1 base, leaving 4 bases of the junction unmatched. Per germline, CDR1 LNHNV and CDR2 YYDKDF (reference sequence). The CDR3 is 13 amino acids. The CDR3 nucleotides read TGTGCCACCAGCAGAGCCCGGACAGGAACGCAGTATTTT. It yields the protein CATSRARTGTQYF.

The chain recombines TRBV6-1 with TRBJ1-2; TRBD1 aligns across 8 bases. The V gene's germline CDR1 is MNHNS and CDR2 SASEGT. The CDR3 is made up of 17 amino acids. The V and J ends lost 4 bases and 1 base, in that order; junction bases with no gene match: 11. In DNA, the CDR3 is TGTGCCAGCAGTGGTAGGCAGGGGGCCCCTCATAACTATGGCTACACCTTC. The encoded protein is CASSGRQGAPHNYGYTF.

V is TRBV3-1 (or the pseudogene TRBV3-2) and J is TRBJ2-4; D perhaps matches TRBD1 (7 bases). Germline lookup yields CDR1 LGHDT and CDR2 YNNKEL (reference sequence). Trimming cost V 0 bases and J 1 base, with 13 bases left between them. The CDR3 has 17 residues. The CDR3 spells CASSQDPPGGAKNIQYF. The CDR3 nucleotides read TGTGCCAGCAGCCAAGATCCTCCAGGGGGGGCCAAAAACATTCAGTACTTC.

The chain is built from TRBV11-1 and TRBJ2-1, with a tentative D call TRBD2 (5 bases). This CDR3 has 14 amino acids. V shed 5 bases and J shed 6 bases, with 14 bases lying between them. Germline lookup yields CDR1 SGHAT and CDR2 FQDESV (reference sequence). CDR3 protein: CASSPFRAGNEQFF. The CDR3 region has the DNA TGTGCCAGCAGCCCGTTTCGGGCGGGCAATGAGCAGTTCTTC.

The chain joins TRBV11-2 to TRBJ1-2; D perhaps matches TRBD1 (5 bases). V lost 5 bases and J 3 bases, leaving 16 bases between the germline ends. The germline V gene has CDR1 SGHAT and CDR2 FQNNGV. The CDR3 consists of 15 residues. The CDR3 DNA sequence: TGTGCCAGCAGCCCCTCCGGGGGAGGAGACTATGGCTACACCTTC. It yields the protein CASSPSGGGDYGYTF.

This clone was counted a single time. This chain connects TRBV7-2 to TRBJ2-1; TRBD1 is a possible D gene (6 bases). Trimming shortened V by 3 bases and J by 8 bases, and 8 bases separated the two germline ends. CDR1 and CDR2 (germline): SGHTA, FQGNSA. This CDR3 is built from 12 residues. The CDR3 region is CASSFDRYEQFF. CDR3 coding DNA: TGTGCCAGCAGCTTCGACAGGTATGAGCAGTTCTTC. Using reference TRBV7-2 and TRBJ2-1 for the parts outside the CDR3, the full variable domain is GAGVSQSPSNKVTEKGKDVELRCDPISGHTALYWYRQSLGQGLEFLIYFQGNSAPDKSGLPSDRFSAERTGGSVSTLTIQRTQQEDSAVYLCASSFDRYEQFFGPGTRLTVL.

V usage is TRBV10-3 and J usage is TRBJ2-1; TRBD1 aligns across 9 bases. Germline CDR1 and CDR2: ENHRY and SYGVKD. The CDR3 has 14 residues. J lost 9 bases, V lost 5 bases, and 8 bases had no gene match. CDR3 DNA sequence: TGTGCCATCAGTCCCCGGACAGGGGAAGGTGAGCAGTTCTTC. This gives the protein CAISPRTGEGEQFF.

This clone was seen a single time. The rearrangement uses TRBV29-1 and TRBJ2-2; D is uncertain. Germline V lookup: CDR1 SQVTM, CDR2 ANQGSEA. CDR3 length: 13 residues. Trimming stripped 2 bases from V and 0 bases from J, with 4 bases between. DNA for the CDR3: TGCAGCGTTGAACAGTCGAACACCGGGGAGCTGTTTTTT. The encoded protein is CSVEQSNTGELFF.

This chain connects TRBV7-9 to TRBJ1-6; perhaps TRBD1 as D (5 bases). Trimming cost V 4 bases and J 4 bases, with 11 bases left between them. CDR1 is SEHNR, CDR2 FQNEAQ, per germline (reference sequence). CDR3 length: 15 amino acids. This CDR3 is CASSSLGQYNSPLHF. In DNA form, the CDR3 reads TGTGCCAGCAGCTCCCTCGGACAATATAATTCACCCCTCCACTTT.

The chain joins TRBV6-5 to TRBJ2-5; D is perhaps TRBD2 (6 bases). Per the germline V gene, CDR1 is MNHEY and CDR2 is SVGAGI. V was shortened by 6 bases and J by 7 bases, with 15 bases between the two germline ends. This CDR3 has 13 residues. CDR3 sequence reads: CASRGTPLGTQYF. DNA of the CDR3: TGTGCCAGCAGGGGGACTCCTTTGGGGACCCAGTACTTC.

V is TRBV18 and J is TRBJ2-7, with 9 bases matching TRBD2. The CDR3 totals 17 residues. Trimming took 3 bases from V and 7 from J; bases not matched to a gene: 16. CDR1 is KGHSH and CDR2 is LQKENI in the germline V gene. The CDR3 bases are TGTGCCAGCTCACCGGGACTAGCTGGCCTACCCAGGTGGGAGCAGTACTTC. Residues: CASSPGLAGLPRWEQYF. The whole variable domain, filled in from reference TRBV18 and TRBJ2-7, reads NAGVMQNPRHLVRRRGQEARLRCSPMKGHSHVYWYRQLPEEGLKFMVYLQKENIIDESGMPKERFSAEFPKEGPSILRIQQVVRGDSAAYFCASSPGLAGLPRWEQYFGPGTRLTVT.

The genes are TRBV18 and TRBJ2-1; TRBD2 matches at 7 bases. The CDR3 has 17 amino acids. V gave up 8 bases and J gave up 4 bases; unmatched junction bases: 17. The germline gives CDR1 KGHSH, CDR2 LQKENI. The CDR3 DNA reads as TGTGCCAGCCAGACGTCCGCCAGCGGGGCCACATACAATGAGCAGTTCTTC. This codes for CASQTSASGATYNEQFF.

This clone was detected only once. V is TRBV18 and J is TRBJ2-1; 9 bases fit TRBD2. Germline V lookup: CDR1 KGHSH, CDR2 LQKENI. The CDR3 is 16 residues long. Trimming took 3 bases from V and 5 from J; bases not matched to a gene: 8. In nucleotides, the CDR3 is TGTGCCAGCTCACCGTGGGGGACTAGCCGGAACAATGAGCAGTTCTTC. It yields the protein CASSPWGTSRNNEQFF. The variable domain in full, completed from reference TRBV18 and TRBJ2-1, reads NAGVMQNPRHLVRRRGQEARLRCSPMKGHSHVYWYRQLPEEGLKFMVYLQKENIIDESGMPKERFSAEFPKEGPSILRIQQVVRGDSAAYFCASSPWGTSRNNEQFFGPGTRLTVL.

This chain uses TRBV4-3 with TRBJ2-1; 9 nucleotides match TRBD1. The CDR3 is 13 amino acids. V was clipped by 3 bases and J by 12 bases; unmatched bases: 6. Germline loops: CDR1 LGHNA, CDR2 YSLEER. The CDR3: CASSQDRGQGQFF. The CDR3 nucleotides read TGCGCCAGCAGCCAGGACAGGGGCCAGGGGCAGTTCTTC.

The chain joins TRBV4-3 to TRBJ2-1; tentatively, D is TRBD2 (5 bases). Germline V gene sequence: CDR1 LGHNA, CDR2 YSLEER. Trimming shortened V by 0 bases and J by 4 bases, and 10 bases separated the two germline ends. The CDR3 covers 15 residues. CDR3 nucleotides: TGCGCCAGCAGCCAAGATCCTAGCCGGTACAATGAGCAGTTCTTC. Its protein product is CASSQDPSRYNEQFF.

The V call is TRBV7-9, the J call TRBJ1-6, with D possibly matching TRBD1 (6 bases). Germline CDR1 is SEHNR and CDR2 is FQNEAQ (reference sequence). The V gene lost 5 bases and the J gene lost 6 bases, with 14 bases spanning the gap. The CDR3 has 15 residues. CDR3 in DNA: TGTGCCAGCAGCGCCCGACAGGAGACTAATTCACCCCTCCACTTT. Its protein is CASSARQETNSPLHF.

This chain joins TRBV30 and TRBJ1-5; D call uncertain. Trimming removed 1 base at V and 6 bases at J, with 13 bases between. Germline V lookup: CDR1 GTSNPN, CDR2 SVGIG (reference sequence). The CDR3 consists of 14 residues. For the CDR3, the DNA is TGTGCCTGGAGTGCGAAGAGGTACGGTCAGCCCCAGCATTTT. Translation: CAWSAKRYGQPQHF.

CDR3 sequence reads: CATSGGTSGSSYNEQFF. CDR3 DNA sequence: TGTGCCACCAGTGGTGGGACTAGCGGAAGCTCCTACAATGAGCAGTTCTTC. The V gene is TRBV24-1, the J gene TRBJ2-1; TRBD2 agrees at 11 bases. V shed 5 bases, J shed 0 bases, and the junction held 5 bases outside the gene matches. CDR1 is KGHDR and CDR2 is SFDVKD in the germline V gene. CDR3 length: 17 residues.

This chain joins TRBV5-1 and TRBJ2-3, with D perhaps TRBD2 (5 bases). Trimming took 1 base from V and 0 from J, leaving 9 bases between them. The length of the CDR3 is 15 residues. Germline V gene lookup returns CDR1 SGHRS and CDR2 YFSETQ. In nucleotides, the CDR3 is TGCGCCAGCAGCTTGCGGGGATCTAGCACAGATACGCAGTATTTT. As protein: CASSLRGSSTDTQYF.